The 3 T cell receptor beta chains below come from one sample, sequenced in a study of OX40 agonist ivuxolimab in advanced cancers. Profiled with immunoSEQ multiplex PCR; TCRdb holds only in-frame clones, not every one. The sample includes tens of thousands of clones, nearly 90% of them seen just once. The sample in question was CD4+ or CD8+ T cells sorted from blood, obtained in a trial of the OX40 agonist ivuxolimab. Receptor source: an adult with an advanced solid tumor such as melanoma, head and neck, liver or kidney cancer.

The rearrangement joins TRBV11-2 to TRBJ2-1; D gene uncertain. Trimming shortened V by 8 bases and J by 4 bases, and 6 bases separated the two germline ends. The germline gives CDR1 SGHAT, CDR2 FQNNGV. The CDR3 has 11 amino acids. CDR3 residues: CASGRYNEQFF. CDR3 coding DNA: TGTGCCAGCGGCAGGTACAATGAGCAGTTCTTC. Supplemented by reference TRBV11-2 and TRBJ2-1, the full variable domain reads EAGVAQSPRYKIIEKRQSVAFWCNPISGHATLYWYQQILGQGPKLLIQFQNNGVVDDSQLPKDRFSAERLKGVDSTLKIQPAKLEDSAVYLCASGRYNEQFFGPGTRLTVL.

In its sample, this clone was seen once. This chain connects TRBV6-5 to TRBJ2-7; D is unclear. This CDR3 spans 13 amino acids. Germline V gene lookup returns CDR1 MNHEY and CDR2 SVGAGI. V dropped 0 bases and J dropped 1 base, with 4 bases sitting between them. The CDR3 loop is CASSYSRSYEQYF. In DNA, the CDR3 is TGTGCCAGCAGTTACTCTAGATCCTACGAGCAGTACTTC.

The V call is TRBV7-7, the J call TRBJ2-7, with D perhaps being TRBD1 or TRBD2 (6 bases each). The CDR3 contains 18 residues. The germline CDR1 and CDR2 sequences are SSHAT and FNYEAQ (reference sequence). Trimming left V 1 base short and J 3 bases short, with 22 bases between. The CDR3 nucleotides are TGTGCCAGCAGCTTAGACGCAGAGTGTGGGGGGCCTAACTACGAGCAGTACTTC. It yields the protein CASSLDAECGGPNYEQYF.